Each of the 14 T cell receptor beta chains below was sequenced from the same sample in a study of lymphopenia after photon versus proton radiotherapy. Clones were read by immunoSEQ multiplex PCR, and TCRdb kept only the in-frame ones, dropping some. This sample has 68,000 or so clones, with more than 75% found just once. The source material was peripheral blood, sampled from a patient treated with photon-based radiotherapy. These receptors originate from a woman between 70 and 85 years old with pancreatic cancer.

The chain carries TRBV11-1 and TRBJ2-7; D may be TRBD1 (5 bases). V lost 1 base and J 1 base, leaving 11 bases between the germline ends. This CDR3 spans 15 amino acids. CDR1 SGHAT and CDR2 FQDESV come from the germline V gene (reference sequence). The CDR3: CASSLEGAVSYEQYF. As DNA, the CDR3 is TGTGCCAGCAGCTTAGAAGGGGCGGTTTCCTACGAGCAGTACTTC.

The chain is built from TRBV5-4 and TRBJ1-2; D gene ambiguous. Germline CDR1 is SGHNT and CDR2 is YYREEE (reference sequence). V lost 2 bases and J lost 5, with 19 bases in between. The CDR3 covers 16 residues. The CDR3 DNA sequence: TGTGCCAGCAGCTTTGGTGTGGTTCTACAAGGGTATGGCTACACCTTC. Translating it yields CASSFGVVLQGYGYTF.

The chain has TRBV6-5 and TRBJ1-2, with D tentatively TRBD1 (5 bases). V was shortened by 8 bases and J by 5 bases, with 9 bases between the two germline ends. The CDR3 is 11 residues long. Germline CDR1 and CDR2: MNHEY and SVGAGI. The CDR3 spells CASGGTYGYTF. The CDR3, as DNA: TGTGCCAGCGGGGGGACTTATGGCTACACCTTC.

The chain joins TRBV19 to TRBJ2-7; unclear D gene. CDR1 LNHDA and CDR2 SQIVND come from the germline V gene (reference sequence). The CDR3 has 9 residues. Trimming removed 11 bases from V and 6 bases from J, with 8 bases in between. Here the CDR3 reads CAPRCEQYF. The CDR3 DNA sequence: TGTGCCCCTAGGTGCGAGCAGTACTTC.

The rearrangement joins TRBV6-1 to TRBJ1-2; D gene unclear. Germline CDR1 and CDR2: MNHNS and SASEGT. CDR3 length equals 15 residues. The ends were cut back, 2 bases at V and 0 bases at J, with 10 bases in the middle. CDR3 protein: CASSESAGANYGYTF. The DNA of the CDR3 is TGTGCCAGCAGTGAATCGGCGGGAGCTAACTATGGCTACACCTTC.

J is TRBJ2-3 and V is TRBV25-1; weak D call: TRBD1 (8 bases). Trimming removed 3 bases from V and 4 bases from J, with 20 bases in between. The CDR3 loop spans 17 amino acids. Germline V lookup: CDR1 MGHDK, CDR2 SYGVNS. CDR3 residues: CASSDPVSGTGPDTQYF. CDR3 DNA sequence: TGTGCCAGCAGTGACCCGGTGAGCGGGACAGGCCCAGATACGCAGTATTTT.

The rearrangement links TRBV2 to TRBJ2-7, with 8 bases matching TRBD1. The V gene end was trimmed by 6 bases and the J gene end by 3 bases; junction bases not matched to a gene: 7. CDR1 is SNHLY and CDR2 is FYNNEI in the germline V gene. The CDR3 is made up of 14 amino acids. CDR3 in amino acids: CASRIDRGFYEQYF. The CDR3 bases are TGTGCCAGCAGAATTGACAGGGGATTCTACGAGCAGTACTTC.

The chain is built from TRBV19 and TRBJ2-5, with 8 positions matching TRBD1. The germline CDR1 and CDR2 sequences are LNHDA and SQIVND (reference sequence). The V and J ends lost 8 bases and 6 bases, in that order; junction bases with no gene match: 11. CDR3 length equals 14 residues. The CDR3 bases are TGTGCCAGTCATTCCAGGGGGCAAAAGAAGACCCAGTACTTC. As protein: CASHSRGQKKTQYF.

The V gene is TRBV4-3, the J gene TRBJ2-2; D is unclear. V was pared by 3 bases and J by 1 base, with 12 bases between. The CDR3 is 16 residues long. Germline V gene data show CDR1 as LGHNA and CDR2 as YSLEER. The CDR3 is CASSQEEAGNTGELFF. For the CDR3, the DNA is TGCGCCAGCAGCCAGGAAGAAGCAGGGAACACCGGGGAGCTGTTTTTT.

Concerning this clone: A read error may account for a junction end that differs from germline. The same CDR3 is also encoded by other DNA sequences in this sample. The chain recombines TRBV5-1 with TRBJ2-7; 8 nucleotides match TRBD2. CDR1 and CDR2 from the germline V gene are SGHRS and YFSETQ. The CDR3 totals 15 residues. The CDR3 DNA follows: TGCGCCAGCAGCTTGCGGCCAGCGGGAGAAGACGAGCAGTACTTT. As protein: CASSLRPAGEDEQYF.

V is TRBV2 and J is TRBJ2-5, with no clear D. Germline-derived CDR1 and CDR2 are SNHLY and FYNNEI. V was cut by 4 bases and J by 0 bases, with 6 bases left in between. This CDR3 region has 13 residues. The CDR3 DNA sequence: TGTGCCAGCAGTGCCCGGGACCAAGAGACCCAGTACTTC. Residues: CASSARDQETQYF.

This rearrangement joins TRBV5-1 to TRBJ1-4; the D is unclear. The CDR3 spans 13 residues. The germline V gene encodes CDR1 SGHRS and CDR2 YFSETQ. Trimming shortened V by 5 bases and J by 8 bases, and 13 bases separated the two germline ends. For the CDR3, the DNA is TGCGCCAGCAGTCCAGGCCCTCACGAAAAACTGTTTTTT. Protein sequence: CASSPGPHEKLFF.

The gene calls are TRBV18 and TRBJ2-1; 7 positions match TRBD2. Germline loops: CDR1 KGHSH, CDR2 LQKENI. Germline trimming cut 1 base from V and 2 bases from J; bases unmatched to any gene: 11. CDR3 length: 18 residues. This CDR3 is CASSPLGGGTGPYNEQFF. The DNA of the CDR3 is TGTGCCAGCTCACCACTTGGGGGGGGAACGGGTCCCTACAATGAGCAGTTCTTC.

The CDR3, as DNA: TGTGCCAGCAGCGTTTCGGCACACAATGAGCAGTTCTTC. Translated, it gives CASSVSAHNEQFF. The gene calls are TRBV11-2 and TRBJ2-1; no clear D. Trimming removed 5 bases at V and 5 bases at J, with 10 bases between. Per germline, CDR1 SGHAT and CDR2 FQNNGV. The CDR3 spans 13 residues.